A single sample gave rise to the 27 T cell receptor beta chains below, sequenced in a study of blood T cell repertoires in COVID-19. Some clones are missing from TCRdb's copy, which holds only in-frame ones; the method was immunoSEQ multiplex PCR. The table lists 50,000 to 60,000 clones, about 82% of them singletons. Sample: peripheral blood. Every receptor here comes from a human donor in a cohort sampled during active COVID-19.

This chain joins TRBV10-3 and TRBJ2-1; D might be TRBD2 (6 bases). There are 12 residues in the CDR3. Germline CDR1 and CDR2: ENHRY and SYGVKD. V lost 5 bases and J lost 10, with 12 bases in between. CDR3 sequence (DNA): TGTGCCATCAGTACCCTAGCGCGAGAGCAGTTCTTC. Translating it yields CAISTLAREQFF.

The CDR3 region has the DNA TGTGCCACCAGTGACCGAACCTCAAGGGGGAGTAGCGGGAGACTCGACGAGCAGTTCTTC. The encoded protein is CATSDRTSRGSSGRLDEQFF. The chain has TRBV24-1 and TRBJ2-1, with TRBD2 matching 9 bases. The CDR3 length is 20 residues. V shed 4 bases and J 10 bases; nucleotides not matched to a gene: 25. Germline V gene lookup returns CDR1 KGHDR and CDR2 SFDVKD.

This chain uses TRBV30 with TRBJ2-1; 9 bases are a match to TRBD2. Per germline, CDR1 GTSNPN and CDR2 SVGIG (reference sequence). The CDR3 has 15 residues. V lost 4 bases to trimming and J lost 8 bases; unmatched junction nucleotides: 12. For the CDR3, the DNA is TGTGCCTGGAAGCGGACTAGCGCCTACCCGGATGAGCAGTTCTTC. This codes for CAWKRTSAYPDEQFF.

This clone has just one count. The J gene is TRBJ2-5, the V gene TRBV6-2 or TRBV6-3; 7 bases are shared with TRBD2. CDR3 length equals 14 residues. CDR1 is MNHEY and CDR2 is SVGEGT in the germline V gene. V lost 5 bases to trimming and J lost 1 base; unmatched junction nucleotides: 4. The CDR3 spells CASSQTSVQETQYF. CDR3 nucleotide sequence: TGTGCCAGCAGTCAAACTAGCGTCCAAGAGACCCAGTACTTC.

This clone occurred once. The chain combines TRBV19 with TRBJ2-6; TRBD1 aligns across 8 bases. Unmatched junction bases numbered 6, after V lost 0 bases and J lost 2 bases. The CDR3 loop spans 18 amino acids. CDR1 and CDR2 from the germline V gene are LNHDA and SQIVND (reference sequence). CDR3 amino acids: CASSIEAGGPPGANVLTF. The DNA of the CDR3 is TGTGCCAGTAGTATAGAGGCAGGGGGCCCTCCTGGGGCCAACGTCCTGACTTTC. The whole variable domain, filled in from reference TRBV19 and TRBJ2-6, reads DGGITQSPKYLFRKEGQNVTLSCEQNLNHDAMYWYRQDPGQGLRLIYYSQIVNDFQKGDIAEGYSVSREKKESFPLTVTSAQKNPTAFYLCASSIEAGGPPGANVLTFGAGSRLTVL.

The chain is built from TRBV28 and TRBJ2-5; a possible D gene is TRBD2 (6 bases). V was shortened by 5 bases and J by 5 bases, with 12 bases between the two germline ends. The germline V gene encodes CDR1 MDHEN and CDR2 SYDVKM. CDR3 size: 13 residues. The DNA of the CDR3 is TGTGCCAGCAGTCCCGCGGGGCGGGAGACCCAGTACTTC. Amino acids: CASSPAGRETQYF.

This chain joins TRBV6-5 and TRBJ2-1; 8 bases match TRBD1. The CDR3 contains 14 residues. V shed 6 bases and J 8 bases; nucleotides not matched to a gene: 9. Per germline, CDR1 MNHEY and CDR2 SVGAGI. CDR3 in DNA: TGTGCCAGCAGCCCACGGACAGGGAGCGATGAGCAGTTCTTC. Translating gives CASSPRTGSDEQFF.

The chain combines TRBV10-3 with TRBJ2-1; 8 bases match TRBD2. The germline CDR1 and CDR2 sequences are ENHRY and SYGVKD. The V and J ends lost 3 bases and 14 bases, in that order; junction bases with no gene match: 15. The length of the CDR3 is 15 residues. CDR3 sequence: CAISDNQRTSPEEFF. The CDR3 DNA sequence: TGTGCCATCAGTGATAACCAACGGACTAGCCCAGAGGAGTTCTTC.

The chain joins TRBV10-3 to TRBJ1-2, with D hard to call. The germline CDR1 and CDR2 sequences are ENHRY and SYGVKD. The CDR3 covers 14 residues. Trimming cost V 2 bases and J 4 bases, with 11 bases left between them. As DNA, the CDR3 is TGTGCCATCAGTGAGCAGCCAGGAACCTATGGCTACACCTTC. It encodes CAISEQPGTYGYTF.

The CDR3 is CATSDARGGDNEQFF. CDR3 nucleotide sequence: TGTGCCACCAGTGATGCGCGGGGGGGAGACAATGAGCAGTTCTTC. V is TRBV24-1 and J is TRBJ2-1, with TRBD2 matching 9 bases. The V gene end was trimmed by 3 bases and the J gene end by 5 bases; junction bases not matched to a gene: 4. Germline assignment: CDR1 KGHDR and CDR2 SFDVKD. CDR3 size: 15 residues.

CDR3 in DNA: TGCGCCAGCAGCAAACGAACAGATGACGATGCCTACAATGAGCAGTTCTTC. This translates into CASSKRTDDDAYNEQFF. The rearrangement uses TRBV5-1 and TRBJ2-1; D is ambiguous. CDR1 is SGHRS and CDR2 is YFSETQ in the germline V gene. The CDR3 totals 17 residues. Trimming took 4 bases from V and 2 from J, leaving 19 bases between them. Full variable domain (missing parts from reference TRBV5-1 and TRBJ2-1): KAGVTQTPRYLIKTRGQQVTLSCSPISGHRSVSWYQQTPGQGLQFLFEYFSETQRNKGNFPGRFSGRQFSNSRSEMNVSTLELGDSALYLCASSKRTDDDAYNEQFFGPGTRLTVL.

V is TRBV28 and J is TRBJ2-7; TRBD2 matches 9 bases. The CDR3 runs to 15 residues. The V gene end was trimmed by 3 bases and the J gene end by 2 bases; junction bases not matched to a gene: 5. Germline CDR1 MDHEN, CDR2 SYDVKM. In DNA, the CDR3 is TGTGCCAGCAGTTTGTTGACTAGCGGCGCCTACGAGCAGTACTTC. As protein: CASSLLTSGAYEQYF.

To note about this clone: The same CDR3 can be traced to other DNA sequences in this sample. The chain carries TRBV5-1 and TRBJ1-4; D is unresolved. The CDR3 length is 14 residues. Germline CDR1 SGHRS, CDR2 YFSETQ. V was trimmed by 0 bases and J by 0 bases, leaving 3 bases between them. CDR3 loop: CASSLGATNEKLFF. The CDR3 DNA sequence: TGCGCCAGCAGCTTGGGAGCAACTAATGAAAAACTGTTTTTT.

This chain joins TRBV19 and TRBJ1-4; no clear D gene. This CDR3 has 14 amino acids. V was shortened by 3 bases and J by 6 bases, with 11 bases between the two germline ends. In germline, CDR1 is LNHDA, CDR2 SQIVND (reference sequence). The CDR3 sequence is CASSMPGLDEKLFF. The CDR3 DNA is TGTGCCAGTAGTATGCCAGGTTTGGATGAAAAACTGTTTTTT. The variable domain in full, completed from reference TRBV19 and TRBJ1-4, reads DGGITQSPKYLFRKEGQNVTLSCEQNLNHDAMYWYRQDPGQGLRLIYYSQIVNDFQKGDIAEGYSVSREKKESFPLTVTSAQKNPTAFYLCASSMPGLDEKLFFGSGTQLSVL.

The chain uses TRBV19 and TRBJ2-5; 7 bases fit TRBD1. Germline V lookup: CDR1 LNHDA, CDR2 SQIVND (reference sequence). J lost 1 base, V lost 3 bases, and 8 bases had no gene match. The CDR3 length is 16 residues. The CDR3 protein is CASSIAWGQIQETQYF. The CDR3 bases are TGTGCCAGTAGTATTGCCTGGGGACAGATCCAAGAGACCCAGTACTTC.

The CDR3 spells CASSPRQGAPEQYF. The CDR3, as DNA: TGTGCCAGCAGCCCCCGACAGGGGGCGCCTGAGCAGTACTTC. The chain joins TRBV7-3 to TRBJ2-7; TRBD1 matches at 10 bases. The CDR3 contains 14 residues. The germline V gene encodes CDR1 SGHTA and CDR2 FQGTGA. V lost 5 bases and J lost 7; bases outside the gene matches: 8.

This rearrangement joins TRBV5-1 to TRBJ1-4; D is perhaps TRBD1 (5 bases). The germline gives CDR1 SGHRS, CDR2 YFSETQ. The CDR3 loop spans 13 amino acids. V was pared by 5 bases and J by 7 bases, with 12 bases between. The CDR3 loop is CASSRQGLEKLFF. The CDR3 region has the DNA TGCGCCAGCAGTCGGCAGGGACTTGAAAAACTGTTTTTT.

This chain joins TRBV6-5 and TRBJ1-2, with D unresolved. Looked up from germline, CDR1 is MNHEY and CDR2 is SVGAGI. The CDR3 spans 13 residues. V gave up 7 bases and J gave up 2 bases, with 11 bases separating them. The CDR3 protein is CASNLRENYGYTF. The CDR3 bases are TGTGCCAGCAACTTGAGGGAGAACTATGGCTACACCTTC.

This chain joins TRBV10-2 and TRBJ1-2; 9 bases are a match to TRBD1. Germline trimming cut 4 bases from V and 3 bases from J; bases unmatched to any gene: 6. CDR1 is WSHSY, CDR2 SAAADI, per germline. There are 15 residues in the CDR3. In DNA, the CDR3 is TGCGCCAGCAGTGTCCACAGGGGGCTGGACTATGGCTACACCTTC. This translates into CASSVHRGLDYGYTF.

The genes are TRBV30 and TRBJ2-1; 9 bases match TRBD2. Germline V gives CDR1 GTSNPN, CDR2 SVGIG (reference sequence). The CDR3 length is 13 residues. Trimming cost V 5 bases and J 2 bases; bases outside gene matches: 1. The chain's CDR3 is CAWASGAYNEQFF. The CDR3, as DNA: TGTGCCTGGGCTAGCGGGGCCTACAATGAGCAGTTCTTC.

V and J are TRBV7-2 and TRBJ2-5, with TRBD2 as a possible D gene (5 bases). Germline V gene sequence: CDR1 SGHTA, CDR2 FQGNSA. The V gene lost 4 bases and the J gene lost 2 bases, with 17 bases spanning the gap. The CDR3 extends over 16 amino acids. CDR3 sequence: CASSWAGPRPQETQYF. The DNA for the CDR3 is TGTGCCAGCAGCTGGGCGGGCCCCCGGCCTCAAGAGACCCAGTACTTC.

J is TRBJ2-1 and V is TRBV18, with TRBD2 as a possible D gene (5 bases). Germline V CDR1 and CDR2: KGHSH, LQKENI. Trimming pared 2 bases from V and 9 bases from J, leaving 11 bases between. This CDR3 is built from 13 residues. The CDR3 loop reads CASSPLLRGEQFF. The CDR3 DNA follows: TGTGCCAGCTCACCATTGTTACGGGGTGAGCAGTTCTTC. The complete variable domain, with remaining parts taken from reference TRBV18 and TRBJ2-1, reads NAGVMQNPRHLVRRRGQEARLRCSPMKGHSHVYWYRQLPEEGLKFMVYLQKENIIDESGMPKERFSAEFPKEGPSILRIQQVVRGDSAAYFCASSPLLRGEQFFGPGTRLTVL.

This clone showed up just once. The chain couples TRBV7-8 to TRBJ2-2; weak D call: TRBD1 (5 bases). CDR1 SGHVS and CDR2 FQNEAQ come from the germline V gene. This CDR3 is built from 15 residues. Between the trimmed V and J ends, which lost 1 base and 2 bases, there was a span of 8 bases. The CDR3 DNA reads TGTGCCAGCAGCTTAGTAGGGGAAAACACCGGGGAGCTGTTTTTT. This sequence encodes CASSLVGENTGELFF.

This chain uses TRBV7-2 with TRBJ1-5; perhaps TRBD1 as D (6 bases). V was cut by 5 bases and J by 6 bases, with 14 bases left in between. This CDR3 contains 14 residues. CDR1 SGHTA and CDR2 FQGNSA come from the germline V gene. CDR3 nucleotide sequence: TGTGCCAGCAGCGTAGACAGGAGTAGTCAGCCCCAGCATTTT. It is translated as CASSVDRSSQPQHF.

The chain uses TRBV29-1 and TRBJ1-1, with 8 bases lining up with TRBD1. The V gene's germline CDR1 is SQVTM and CDR2 ANQGSEA. There are 13 residues in the CDR3. With V trimmed by 6 bases and J by 1 base, 4 bases remained unmatched. The CDR3 coding sequence is TGCAGCGTATCAGGGGGCTCGAACACTGAAGCTTTCTTT. It translates to CSVSGGSNTEAFF.

This clone appeared a few times. The V gene is TRBV10-1, the J gene TRBJ1-1; D unclear. CDR3 length: 13 residues. The V and J ends lost 6 bases and 1 base respectively, with 9 bases between them. In germline, CDR1 is WNHNN, CDR2 SYGVQD (reference sequence). CDR3 in DNA: TGCGCCAGCAGCGCCCGGGAGAACACTGAAGCTTTCTTT. As protein: CASSARENTEAFF.

This chain joins TRBV7-3 and TRBJ1-1, with 10 bases lining up with TRBD1. The CDR3 has 17 amino acids. V shed 5 bases and J 1 base; nucleotides not matched to a gene: 10. Germline V gene sequence: CDR1 SGHTA, CDR2 FQGTGA. The CDR3 nucleotides are TGTGCCAGCAGCCCTCCGGGACAGGGGCTTGGGAACACTGAAGCTTTCTTT. This gives the protein CASSPPGQGLGNTEAFF.